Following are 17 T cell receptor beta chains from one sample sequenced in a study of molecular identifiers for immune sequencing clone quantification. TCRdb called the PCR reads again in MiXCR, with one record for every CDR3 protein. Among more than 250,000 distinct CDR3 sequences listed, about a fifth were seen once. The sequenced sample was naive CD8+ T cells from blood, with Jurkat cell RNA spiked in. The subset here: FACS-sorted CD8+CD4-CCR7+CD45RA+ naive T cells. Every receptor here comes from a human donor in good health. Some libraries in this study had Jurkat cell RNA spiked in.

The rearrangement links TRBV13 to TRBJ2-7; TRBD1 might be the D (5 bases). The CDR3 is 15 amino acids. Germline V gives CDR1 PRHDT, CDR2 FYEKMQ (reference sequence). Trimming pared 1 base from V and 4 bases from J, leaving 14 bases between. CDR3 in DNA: TGTGCCAGCAGCTTAGAGGGGCAGGGAAGATACGAGCAGTACTTC. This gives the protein CASSLEGQGRYEQYF.

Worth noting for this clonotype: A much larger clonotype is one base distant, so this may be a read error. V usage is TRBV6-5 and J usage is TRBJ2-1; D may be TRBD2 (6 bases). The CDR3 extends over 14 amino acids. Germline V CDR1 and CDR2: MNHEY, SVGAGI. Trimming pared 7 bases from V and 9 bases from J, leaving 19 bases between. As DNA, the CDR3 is TGTGCCAGCAAATCGGGACGGGGGTTAACTGAGCAGTTCTTC. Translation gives CASKSGRGLTEQFF.

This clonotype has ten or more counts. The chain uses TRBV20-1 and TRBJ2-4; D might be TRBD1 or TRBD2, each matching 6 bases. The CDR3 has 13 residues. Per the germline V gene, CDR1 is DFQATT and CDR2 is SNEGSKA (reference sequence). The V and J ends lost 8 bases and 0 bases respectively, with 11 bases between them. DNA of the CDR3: TGCAGTTCGAGGGGGGCAGCCAAAAACATTCAGTACTTC. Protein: CSSRGAAKNIQYF.

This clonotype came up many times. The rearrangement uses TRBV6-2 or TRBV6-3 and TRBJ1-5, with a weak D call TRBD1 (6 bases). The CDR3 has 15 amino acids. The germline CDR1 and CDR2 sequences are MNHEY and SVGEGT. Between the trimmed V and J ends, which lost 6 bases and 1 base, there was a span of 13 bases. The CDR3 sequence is CASRLDSSSNQPQHF. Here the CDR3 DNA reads TGTGCCAGCAGGTTGGACAGCTCGAGCAATCAGCCCCAGCATTTT.

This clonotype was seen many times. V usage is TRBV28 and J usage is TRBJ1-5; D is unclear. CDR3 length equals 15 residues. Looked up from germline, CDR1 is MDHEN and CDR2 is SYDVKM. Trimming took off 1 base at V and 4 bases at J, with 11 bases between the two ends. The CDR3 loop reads CASSLYREMNQPQHF. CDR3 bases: TGTGCCAGCAGTTTATACCGGGAGATGAATCAGCCCCAGCATTTT.

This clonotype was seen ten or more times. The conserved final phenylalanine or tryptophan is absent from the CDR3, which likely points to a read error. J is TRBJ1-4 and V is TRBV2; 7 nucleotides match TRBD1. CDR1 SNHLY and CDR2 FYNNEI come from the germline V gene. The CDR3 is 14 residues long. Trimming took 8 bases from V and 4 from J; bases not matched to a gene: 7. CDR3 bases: TGTGCCAGCCTAAGACAGGGCAATAATGAAAAACTGTTTTCT. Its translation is CASLRQGNNEKLFS.

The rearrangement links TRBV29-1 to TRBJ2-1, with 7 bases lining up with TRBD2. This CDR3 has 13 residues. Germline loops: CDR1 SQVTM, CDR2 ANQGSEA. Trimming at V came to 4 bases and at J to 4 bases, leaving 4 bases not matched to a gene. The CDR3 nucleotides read TGCAGCGTTGTCGTGGGAGGGTACAATGAGCAGTTCTTC. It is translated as CSVVVGGYNEQFF.

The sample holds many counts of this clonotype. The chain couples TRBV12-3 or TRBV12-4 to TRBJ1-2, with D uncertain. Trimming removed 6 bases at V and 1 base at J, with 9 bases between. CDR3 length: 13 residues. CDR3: CASSHDYNYGYTF. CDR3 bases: TGTGCCAGCAGCCATGACTATAACTATGGCTACACCTTC.

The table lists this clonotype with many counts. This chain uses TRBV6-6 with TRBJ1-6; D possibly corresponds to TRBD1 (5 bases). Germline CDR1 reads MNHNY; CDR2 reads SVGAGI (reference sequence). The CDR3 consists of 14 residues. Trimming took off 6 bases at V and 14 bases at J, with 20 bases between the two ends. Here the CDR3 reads CASSPLGGSLTLHF. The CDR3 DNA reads TGTGCCAGCAGCCCCCTCGGGGGATCCCTCACCCTCCACTTT.

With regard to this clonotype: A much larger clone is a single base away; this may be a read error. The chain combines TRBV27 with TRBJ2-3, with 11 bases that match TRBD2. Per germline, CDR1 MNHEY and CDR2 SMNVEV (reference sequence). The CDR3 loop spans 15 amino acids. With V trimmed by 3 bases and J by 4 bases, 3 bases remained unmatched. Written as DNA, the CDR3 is TGTGCCAGCAGTTTTGCACTAGCGGGGGCAGATACGCAGTATTTT. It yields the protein CASSFALAGADTQYF.

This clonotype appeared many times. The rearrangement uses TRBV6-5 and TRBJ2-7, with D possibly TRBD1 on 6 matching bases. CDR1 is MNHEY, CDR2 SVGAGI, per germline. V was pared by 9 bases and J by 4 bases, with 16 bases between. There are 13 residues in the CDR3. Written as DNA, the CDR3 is TGTGCCAGTGGGCCAGGGGACCGATACGAGCAGTACTTC. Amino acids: CASGPGDRYEQYF.

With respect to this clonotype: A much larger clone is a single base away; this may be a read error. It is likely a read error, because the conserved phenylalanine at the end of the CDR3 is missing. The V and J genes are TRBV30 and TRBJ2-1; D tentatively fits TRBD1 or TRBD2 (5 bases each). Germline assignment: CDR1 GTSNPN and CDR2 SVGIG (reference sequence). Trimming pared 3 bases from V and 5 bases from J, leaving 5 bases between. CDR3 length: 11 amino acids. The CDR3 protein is CAWRGDNEQFL. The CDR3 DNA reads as TGTGCCTGGAGGGGGGACAATGAGCAGTTCCTC.

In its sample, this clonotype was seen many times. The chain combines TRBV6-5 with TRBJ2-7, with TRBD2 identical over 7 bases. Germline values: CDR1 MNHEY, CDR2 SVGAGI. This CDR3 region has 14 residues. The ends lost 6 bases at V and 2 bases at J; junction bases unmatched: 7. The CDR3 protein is CASSYGLAAYEQYF. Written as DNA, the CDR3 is TGTGCCAGCAGCTACGGGCTAGCGGCCTACGAGCAGTACTTC.

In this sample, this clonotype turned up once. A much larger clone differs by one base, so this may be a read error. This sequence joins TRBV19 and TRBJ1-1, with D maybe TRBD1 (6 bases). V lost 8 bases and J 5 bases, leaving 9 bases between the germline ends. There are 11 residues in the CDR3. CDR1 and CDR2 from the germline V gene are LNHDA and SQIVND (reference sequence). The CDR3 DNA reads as TGTGCCAGTCTCAGGGGAACTGAAGCTTTCTTT. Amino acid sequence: CASLRGTEAFF.

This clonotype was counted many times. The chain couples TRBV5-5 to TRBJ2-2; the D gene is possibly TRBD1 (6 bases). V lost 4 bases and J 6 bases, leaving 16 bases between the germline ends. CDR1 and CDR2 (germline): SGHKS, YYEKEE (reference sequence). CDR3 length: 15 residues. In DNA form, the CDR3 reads TGTGCCAGCAGCCCCGACAGGACGTACGCCGGGGAGCTGTTTTTT. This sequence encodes CASSPDRTYAGELFF.

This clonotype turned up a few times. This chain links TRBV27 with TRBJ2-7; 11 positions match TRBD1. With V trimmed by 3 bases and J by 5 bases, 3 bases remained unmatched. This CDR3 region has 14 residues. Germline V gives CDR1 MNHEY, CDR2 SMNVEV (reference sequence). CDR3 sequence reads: CASSFGTGGNEQYF. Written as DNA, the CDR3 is TGTGCCAGCAGTTTCGGGACAGGGGGTAACGAGCAGTACTTC.

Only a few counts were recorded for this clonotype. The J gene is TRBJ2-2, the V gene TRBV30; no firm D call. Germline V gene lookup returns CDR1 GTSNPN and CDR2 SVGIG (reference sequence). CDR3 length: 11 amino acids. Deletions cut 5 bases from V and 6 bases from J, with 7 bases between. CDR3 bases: TGTGCCTGGGAGTCCGCCGGGGAGCTGTTTTTT. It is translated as CAWESAGELFF.